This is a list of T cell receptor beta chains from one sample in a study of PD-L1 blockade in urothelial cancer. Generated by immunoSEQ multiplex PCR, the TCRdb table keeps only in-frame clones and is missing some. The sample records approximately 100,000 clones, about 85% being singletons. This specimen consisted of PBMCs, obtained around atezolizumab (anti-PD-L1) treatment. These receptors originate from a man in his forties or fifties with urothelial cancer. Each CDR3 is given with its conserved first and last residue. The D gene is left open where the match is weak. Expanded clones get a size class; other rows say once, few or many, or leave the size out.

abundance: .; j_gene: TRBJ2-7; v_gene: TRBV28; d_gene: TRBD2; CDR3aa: CASRTSGSYEQYF; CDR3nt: TGTGCCAGCAGGACTAGCGGGAGCTACGAGCAGTACTTC
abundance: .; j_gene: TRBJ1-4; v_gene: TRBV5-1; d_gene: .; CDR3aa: CASSLGTGATNEKLFF; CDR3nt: TGCGCCAGCAGCTTAGGGACGGGAGCAACTAATGAAAAACTGTTTTTT
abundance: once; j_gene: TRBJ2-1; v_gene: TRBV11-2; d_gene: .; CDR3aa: CASSFTGTNEQFF; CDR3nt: TGTGCCAGCAGCTTTACAGGGACCAATGAGCAGTTCTTC
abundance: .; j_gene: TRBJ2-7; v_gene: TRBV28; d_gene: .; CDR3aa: CASSLGNRGGYEQYF; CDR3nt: TGTGCCAGCAGTTTAGGAAACAGGGGAGGCTACGAGCAGTACTTC
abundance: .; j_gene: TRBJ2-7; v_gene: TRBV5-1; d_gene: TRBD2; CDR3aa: CASSPQGTSHYEQYF; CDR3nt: TGCGCCAGCAGCCCACAAGGGACTAGCCACTACGAGCAGTACTTC
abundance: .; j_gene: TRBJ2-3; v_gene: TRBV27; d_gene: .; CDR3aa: CASSLVAPTDTQYF; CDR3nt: TGTGCCAGCAGTTTGGTAGCGCCCACAGATACGCAGTATTTT
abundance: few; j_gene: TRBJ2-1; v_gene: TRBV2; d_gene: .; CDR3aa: CASSELTQGRRFF; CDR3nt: TGTGCCAGCAGTGAACTGACACAGGGTCGACGGTTCTTC
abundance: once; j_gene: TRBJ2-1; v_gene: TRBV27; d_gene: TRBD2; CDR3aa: CASSLEREPYNEQFF; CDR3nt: TGTGCCAGCAGTTTGGAGCGGGAGCCCTACAATGAGCAGTTCTTC
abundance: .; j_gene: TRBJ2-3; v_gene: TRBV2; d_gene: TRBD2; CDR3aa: CASHTSGSTDTQYF; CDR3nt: TGTGCCAGCCACACTAGCGGGAGCACAGATACGCAGTATTTT
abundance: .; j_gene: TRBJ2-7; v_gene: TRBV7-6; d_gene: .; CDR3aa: CASSHRGGTVEQYF; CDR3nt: TGTGCCAGCAGCCACAGGGGGGGTACGGTGGAGCAGTACTTC
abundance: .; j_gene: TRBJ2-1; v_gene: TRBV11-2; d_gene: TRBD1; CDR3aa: CASSLSGGLNEQFF; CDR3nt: TGTGCCAGCAGCTTATCAGGGGGATTAAATGAGCAGTTCTTC
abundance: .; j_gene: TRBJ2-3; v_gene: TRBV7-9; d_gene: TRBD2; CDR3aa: CTSGRGGTDTQYF; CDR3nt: TGTACCAGCGGGAGGGGGGGCACAGATACGCAGTATTTT
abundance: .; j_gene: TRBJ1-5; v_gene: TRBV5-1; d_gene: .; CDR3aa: CASSPGGRDIQPQHF; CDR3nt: TGCGCCAGCAGCCCCGGTGGCAGGGACATTCAGCCCCAGCATTTT
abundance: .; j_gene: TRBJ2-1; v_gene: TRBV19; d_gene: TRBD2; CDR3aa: CASERTSGTLYNEQFF; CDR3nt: TGTGCCAGTGAGCGGACTAGCGGGACCTTATACAATGAGCAGTTCTTC
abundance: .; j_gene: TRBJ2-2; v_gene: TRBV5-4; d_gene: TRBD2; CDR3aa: CASSLAVGSGPTGELFF; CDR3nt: TGTGCCAGCAGCTTGGCCGTCGGTAGCGGGCCCACCGGGGAGCTGTTTTTT
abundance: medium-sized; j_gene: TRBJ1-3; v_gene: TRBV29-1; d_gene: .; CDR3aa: CSVETTGNTIYF; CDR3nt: TGCAGCGTTGAGACGACAGGAAACACCATATATTTT
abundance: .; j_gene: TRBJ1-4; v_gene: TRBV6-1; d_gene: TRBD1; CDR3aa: CASQTGTGEKLFF; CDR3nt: TGTGCCAGCCAGACAGGGACTGGAGAAAAACTGTTTTTT
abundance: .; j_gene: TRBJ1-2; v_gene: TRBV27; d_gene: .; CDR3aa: CASSPQGGYGYTF; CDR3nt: TGTGCCAGCAGTCCACAGGGCGGATATGGCTACACCTTC
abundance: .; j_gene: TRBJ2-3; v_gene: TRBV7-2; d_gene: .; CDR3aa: CASSFRGTPTDTQYF; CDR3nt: TGTGCCAGCAGCTTCCGGGGAACCCCCACAGATACGCAGTATTTT
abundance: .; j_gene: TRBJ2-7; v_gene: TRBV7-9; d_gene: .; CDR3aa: CASSWQGYEQYF; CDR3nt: TGTGCCAGCAGCTGGCAGGGCTACGAGCAGTACTTC
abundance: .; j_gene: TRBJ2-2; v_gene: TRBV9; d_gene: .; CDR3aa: CASAGASGPNLNTGELFF; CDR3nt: TGTGCCAGCGCGGGGGCTAGCGGTCCTAACCTAAACACCGGGGAGCTGTTTTTT
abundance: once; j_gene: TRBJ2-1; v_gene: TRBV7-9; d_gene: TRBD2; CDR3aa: CASSLALARHNEQFF; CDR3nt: TGTGCCAGCAGCTTAGCACTAGCGAGGCACAATGAGCAGTTCTTC
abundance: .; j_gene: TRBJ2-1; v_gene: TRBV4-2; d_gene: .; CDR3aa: CASSQAPGDEQFF; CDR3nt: TGTGCCAGCAGCCAAGCCCCGGGAGATGAGCAGTTCTTC
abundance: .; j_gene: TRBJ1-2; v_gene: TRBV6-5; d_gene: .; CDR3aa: CASSYSKGGGYTF; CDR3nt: TGTGCCAGCAGTTACTCGAAAGGAGGGGGCTACACCTTC
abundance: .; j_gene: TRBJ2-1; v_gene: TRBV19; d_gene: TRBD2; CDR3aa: CASNPSGRAYNEQFF; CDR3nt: TGTGCCAGTAATCCCAGCGGGAGGGCCTACAATGAGCAGTTCTTC
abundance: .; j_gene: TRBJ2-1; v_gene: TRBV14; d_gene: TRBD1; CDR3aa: CASSHTGGSSWYEQFF; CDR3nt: TGTGCCAGCAGCCATACAGGGGGGTCAAGTTGGTATGAGCAGTTCTTC
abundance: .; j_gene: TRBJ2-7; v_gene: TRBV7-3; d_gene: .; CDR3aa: CASSLGGQIGEQYF; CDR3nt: TGTGCCAGCAGCTTAGGAGGGCAAATTGGCGAGCAGTACTTC
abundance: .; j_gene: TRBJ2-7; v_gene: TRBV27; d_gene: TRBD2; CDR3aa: CASSLTGLAGFEQYF; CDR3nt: TGTGCCAGCAGTTTAACTGGACTAGCGGGCTTCGAGCAGTACTTC